This TCR beta chain derives from a study of control samples from healthy donors and cancer patients (dated by TCRdb to about 2020). Libraries were constructed by the immunoSEQ multiplex PCR assay. TCRdb obtained this table from immuneACCESS and retained in-frame rearrangements with V and J assigned. These tables miss some clones; where compared with another copy, unresolved V genes account for less than half of the shortfall, and the remainder is unexplained. This sample is represented by about 120,000 clones; 93% of them were singletons. Jointly, the top ten make up roughly 2.6% of the sample. As concerns this clone: The clone's antigen remains unknown. No base qualities exist here, and no much larger clone lies one base off it.

The receptor's source is a man aged 25 to 45 in good health. The specimen was blood.

The bases read TGTGCCAGCAGCGATTACCCGGGACAGGGGGTTTACGAGCAGTACTTC. The resulting protein is CASSDYPGQGVYEQYF. The rearranged chain carries TRBV11-2 and TRBJ2-7, and TRBD1 aligns with 11 junction nucleotides. The CDR1 and CDR2 encoded by the germline V gene are SGHAT and FQNNGV. For this chain, trimming is 5 bases at the V end and 4 bases at the J end, and the number of junction bases without a gene match is 10. The CDR3 has 16 amino acids, counting the end cysteine and phenylalanine. The only DNA kept is the CDR3, 48 bases in frame from the first base. This CDR3, with the reference TRBV11-2 and TRBJ2-7 proteins standing in past its ends, gives the full variable domain EAGVAQSPRYKIIEKRQSVAFWCNPISGHATLYWYQQILGQGPKLLIQFQNNGVVDDSQLPKDRFSAERLKGVDSTLKIQPAKLEDSAVYLCASSDYPGQGVYEQYFGPGTRLTVT.